In its sample, the clone carrying this T cell receptor (beta chain) was seen a few times. The target antigen is unknown. The CDR3 end lies 3 residues beyond the end of the read and is filled in from the germline J gene. The record originates from a study of T cell clonality in common variable immunodeficiency. Broader study findings: In common variable immunodeficiency, TCR beta chains reportedly carried fewer deletions and N-nucleotide insertions. CVID subjects showed higher TCRbeta clonality than healthy controls.

Of CVID subjects, under 16 were female and about 28 male, mean age approximately 41. Patients and controls were mostly of Caucasian heritage. CVID and control samples used equivalent genomic DNA input. The method was immunoSEQ multiplex PCR; TCRdb's version includes in-frame clones alone and lacks a portion of them. This repertoire lists fewer than 12,000 clones without singletons; around 5.8% sits in the top ten. This CDR3 is built from 14 residues. V was cut by 3 bases and J by 6 bases, with 12 bases left in between. Germline lookup yields CDR1 SGHTA and CDR2 FQGNSA. This chain uses TRBV7-2 with TRBJ2-1; tentatively, D is TRBD1 (5 bases). Sequenced material: peripheral blood mononuclear cells. The clonotype was recovered from a human donor with common variable immunodeficiency. Incomplete CDR3 DNA: TGTGCCAGCAGCTTTAGGACAAATTTCAATGAG. This gives the protein CASSFRTNFNE. From start to end, the CDR3 is CASSFRTNFNEQFF.